The sequence of this TCR beta chain was determined in a study of CD8 T cells in ankylosing spondylitis (dated by TCRdb to the late 2010s). Some background on the complete study: The study set out to find disease-linked TCR variants by profiling T cell receptor beta repertoires in ankylosing spondylitis patients and healthy donors. Peripheral blood samples were taken, and synovial fluid was additionally collected from ankylosing spondylitis patients. The whole study cohort included over 85 healthy donors and about two dozen ankylosing spondylitis patients. Here is what the overall study found, with its caveats: Significant enrichment of the disease-linked clones was reported in matched synovial fluid samples from ankylosing spondylitis patients. Some motif variants had previously been reported in the synovial fluid and blood of reactive arthritis patients, which suggests shared mechanisms of disease initiation. A TCR beta motif of eight highly homologous amino acid variants appeared characteristic of blood from ankylosing spondylitis patients. The disease-linked clones showed a CD8+ phenotype and occurred at relatively low frequencies in peripheral blood.

Including cysteine and phenylalanine, the CDR3 has 15 amino acids. CDR3 DNA is the only sequence kept; it has 45 bases, read in frame from the first base. From a lookup of the germline V gene (reference sequence), CDR1 and CDR2 are SEHNR and FQNEAQ. Regarding this clonotype: No cognate antigen has been identified for it. At one boundary the junction diverges from the germline segment, which might be a read error.

These reads were obtained on an Illumina HiSeq 2500. Quantitative 5'-RACE with molecular barcodes was the method used to prepare the TCR beta libraries. From the authors' description of their analysis: To identify disease-linked TCR variants, a new computational method was used, one built on a probabilistic model of VDJ rearrangement. TCRdb handled the public reads itself, with Q25 trimming in fastp and clone calling in MiXCR, and kept productive beta chains. Rows matching on CDR3 protein sequence are summarized as one entry with the most common DNA and genes. The V and J calls reflect TCRdb's pipeline rather than the authors' work. The sample table lists some 250,000 distinct CDR3 sequences, about 9.1% of them with a count of one. 6.8% of the sample rests with the top ten.

This sequence originates from a male donor with ankylosing spondylitis or in good health (not recorded which). The receptor chain draws on TRBV7-9 and TRBJ1-1, and the D gene may be TRBD1, 5 bases matching. The sequenced sample consisted of blood, either unsorted or a sorted T cell fraction (not recorded which). The DNA sequence is TGTGCCAGCAGCCCCCCCGAAGGGGTGAACACTGAAGCTTTATTT. Its amino acids are CASSPPEGVNTEALF.